Shown below are 17 T cell receptor beta chains from a single sample sequenced in a study of technical replicates of blood from a handful of donors. Only in-frame clones appear in the TCRdb table, and some are missing; sequencing was by immunoSEQ multiplex PCR. Found here are about 75,000 clones, about 97% of them singletons; the top ten hold around 0.18%. The source material was T cells isolated from PBMCs. The receptors derive from a human donor in good health.

This clone showed up just once. The chain carries TRBV6-1 and TRBJ2-7, with D possibly TRBD1 on 6 matching bases. V lost 2 bases and J 0 bases, leaving 14 bases between the germline ends. CDR1 and CDR2 from the germline V gene are MNHNS and SASEGT. The CDR3 consists of 16 residues. CDR3 sequence reads: CASSELVQGVSYEQYF. The CDR3 DNA sequence: TGTGCCAGCAGTGAATTAGTACAGGGTGTCTCCTACGAGCAGTACTTC.

The chain carries TRBV5-4 and TRBJ1-2; 9 bases line up with TRBD1. With 2 bases clipped from V and 4 bases from J, the junction kept 12 bases outside the gene matches. Germline CDR1 and CDR2: SGHNT and YYREEE (reference sequence). This CDR3 region has 17 residues. The CDR3 loop reads CASSLRGTGQGGYGYTF. CDR3 sequence (DNA): TGTGCCAGCAGCTTACGCGGCACGGGACAGGGAGGCTATGGCTACACCTTC. Looking up the rest from reference TRBV5-4 and TRBJ1-2 gives the full variable domain: ETGVTQSPTHLIKTRGQQVTLRCSSQSGHNTVSWYQQALGQGPQFIFQYYREEENGRGNFPPRFSGLQFPNYSSELNVNALELDDSALYLCASSLRGTGQGGYGYTFGSGTRLTVV.

The genes are TRBV7-9 and TRBJ2-1, with 12 bases identical to TRBD2. Germline lookup yields CDR1 SEHNR and CDR2 FQNEAQ (reference sequence). With V trimmed by 3 bases and J by 5 bases, 2 bases remained unmatched. The CDR3 has 15 residues. The CDR3 is CASSFRTSGDNEQFF. In nucleotides, the CDR3 is TGTGCCAGCAGCTTCCGGACTAGCGGGGACAATGAGCAGTTCTTC.

The chain links TRBV11-2 to TRBJ2-3; D is possibly TRBD2 (7 bases). The CDR3 sequence is 18 residues long. V lost 5 bases and J 2 bases, leaving 23 bases between the germline ends. The germline V gene has CDR1 SGHAT and CDR2 FQNNGV. As DNA, the CDR3 is TGTGCCAGCAGCGCCTTTGGGGGGGCCGTCGAAACCACAGATACGCAGTATTTT. Translated: CASSAFGGAVETTDTQYF.

The chain couples TRBV18 to TRBJ2-5; D is unclear. Germline V gives CDR1 KGHSH, CDR2 LQKENI. The CDR3 spans 11 residues. Trimming pared 8 bases from V and 5 bases from J, leaving 9 bases between. DNA for the CDR3: TGTGCCAGCCACGACTCCGAGACCCAGTACTTC. Its protein is CASHDSETQYF. Full variable domain (remainder filled in from reference TRBV18 and TRBJ2-5): NAGVMQNPRHLVRRRGQEARLRCSPMKGHSHVYWYRQLPEEGLKFMVYLQKENIIDESGMPKERFSAEFPKEGPSILRIQQVVRGDSAAYFCASHDSETQYFGPGTRLLVL.

The rearrangement links TRBV6-5 to TRBJ2-2, with TRBD2 matching over 10 bases. V shed 5 bases, J shed 4 bases, and the junction held 4 bases outside the gene matches. Germline assignment: CDR1 MNHEY and CDR2 SVGAGI. The CDR3 extends over 15 amino acids. This CDR3 reads CASSRAGGLTGELFF. CDR3 sequence (DNA): TGTGCCAGCAGTAGAGCGGGGGGGCTCACCGGGGAGCTGTTTTTT.

This chain connects TRBV5-1 to TRBJ1-1; D perhaps matches TRBD1 (5 bases). This CDR3 contains 14 residues. Trimming cost V 4 bases and J 4 bases, with 14 bases left between them. Germline CDR1 reads SGHRS; CDR2 reads YFSETQ. The CDR3 DNA reads TGCGCCAGCAGCCCTGCGGGGGAGGGCACTGAAGCTTTCTTT. It is translated as CASSPAGEGTEAFF.

This clone is a singleton in its sample. The chain uses TRBV7-6 and TRBJ1-6; D gene uncertain. Trimming removed 1 base from V and 4 bases from J, with 11 bases in between. CDR3 length: 16 residues. The germline V gene has CDR1 SGHVS and CDR2 FNYEAQ. The CDR3 loop reads CASSLDGAFYNSPLHF. In nucleotides, the CDR3 is TGTGCCAGCAGCTTAGACGGAGCCTTTTATAATTCACCCCTCCACTTT.

This clone was counted a few times. This rearrangement joins TRBV27 to TRBJ2-7; TRBD1 agrees at 10 bases. Germline CDR1 is MNHEY and CDR2 is SMNVEV (reference sequence). V dropped 5 bases and J dropped 4; count of bases not matched to a gene: 5. This CDR3 has 14 amino acids. The CDR3 spells CASSSRDRGYEQYF. CDR3 bases: TGTGCCAGCAGTAGCCGGGACAGGGGTTACGAGCAGTACTTC.

This clone was recorded only once. This chain links TRBV6-1 with TRBJ1-1; D is unclear. V was clipped by 4 bases and J by 3 bases, with 9 bases between them. Germline V gives CDR1 MNHNS, CDR2 SASEGT. This CDR3 has 13 residues. This CDR3 is CASSARSDTEAFF. Here the CDR3 DNA reads TGTGCCAGCAGTGCCCGGAGCGACACTGAAGCTTTCTTT.

The rearrangement links TRBV28 to TRBJ2-1, with D unclear. The CDR3 covers 15 residues. CDR1 is MDHEN and CDR2 is SYDVKM in the germline V gene. Trimming pared 5 bases from V and 8 bases from J, leaving 19 bases between. The CDR3 protein is CASSRDQPAVDEQFF. The CDR3 DNA is TGTGCCAGCAGTCGAGACCAGCCGGCGGTTGATGAGCAGTTCTTC.

J is TRBJ1-2 and V is TRBV11-2; D gene ambiguous. From germline, CDR1 is SGHAT and CDR2 FQNNGV. The CDR3 has 13 residues. Trimming removed 6 bases from V and 7 bases from J, with 15 bases in between. CDR3 coding DNA: TGTGCCAGCAGACCCTGGGCCTTACGTGGCTACACCTTC. It encodes CASRPWALRGYTF. The full variable domain, with the rest looked up from reference TRBV11-2 and TRBJ1-2, is EAGVAQSPRYKIIEKRQSVAFWCNPISGHATLYWYQQILGQGPKLLIQFQNNGVVDDSQLPKDRFSAERLKGVDSTLKIQPAKLEDSAVYLCASRPWALRGYTFGSGTRLTVV.

The chain has TRBV6-6 and TRBJ2-1; 13 positions agree with TRBD2. V lost 0 bases and J lost 9; bases outside the gene matches: 5. Germline-derived CDR1 and CDR2 are MNHNY and SVGAGI (reference sequence). CDR3 length: 16 residues. CDR3 DNA: TGTGCCAGCAGTTACTCGGTGGGACTAGCGGGGCGTGAGCAGTTCTTC. This translates into CASSYSVGLAGREQFF.

This clone was observed once. This chain links TRBV10-2 with TRBJ2-3, with a possible D match to TRBD2 (5 bases). This CDR3 has 16 amino acids. The V gene lost 2 bases and the J gene lost 4 bases, with 16 bases spanning the gap. Germline CDR1 reads WSHSY; CDR2 reads SAAADI. The CDR3 DNA is TGCGCCAGCAGTGAGGTATCGGGGTCTGTCCCAGATACGCAGTATTTT. Translation: CASSEVSGSVPDTQYF.

This chain links TRBV5-4 with TRBJ2-1; 13 nucleotides match TRBD2. V lost 4 bases to trimming and J lost 2 bases; unmatched junction nucleotides: 9. CDR3 length equals 18 residues. Germline CDR1 is SGHNT and CDR2 is YYREEE (reference sequence). CDR3 sequence: CASSGRGLAGPTYNEQFF. CDR3 coding DNA: TGTGCCAGCAGCGGGCGGGGACTAGCGGGACCAACCTACAATGAGCAGTTCTTC.

The rearrangement joins TRBV29-1 to TRBJ2-5, with D possibly TRBD1 on 6 matching bases. Germline V gives CDR1 SQVTM, CDR2 ANQGSEA. The CDR3 loop spans 11 amino acids. Trimming left V 4 bases short and J 4 bases short, with 7 bases between. CDR3 coding DNA: TGCAGCGTTGCCAGGGGAGAGACCCAGTACTTC. It yields the protein CSVARGETQYF.

The rearrangement uses TRBV6-1 and TRBJ2-2; TRBD1 matches 7 bases. V lost 6 bases to trimming and J lost 5 bases; unmatched junction nucleotides: 6. This CDR3 comprises 14 residues. Germline CDR1 and CDR2: MNHNS and SASEGT. CDR3 DNA sequence: TGTGCCAGCAGGACAGGGTTAGGGACCGGGGAGCTGTTTTTT. Protein product: CASRTGLGTGELFF.